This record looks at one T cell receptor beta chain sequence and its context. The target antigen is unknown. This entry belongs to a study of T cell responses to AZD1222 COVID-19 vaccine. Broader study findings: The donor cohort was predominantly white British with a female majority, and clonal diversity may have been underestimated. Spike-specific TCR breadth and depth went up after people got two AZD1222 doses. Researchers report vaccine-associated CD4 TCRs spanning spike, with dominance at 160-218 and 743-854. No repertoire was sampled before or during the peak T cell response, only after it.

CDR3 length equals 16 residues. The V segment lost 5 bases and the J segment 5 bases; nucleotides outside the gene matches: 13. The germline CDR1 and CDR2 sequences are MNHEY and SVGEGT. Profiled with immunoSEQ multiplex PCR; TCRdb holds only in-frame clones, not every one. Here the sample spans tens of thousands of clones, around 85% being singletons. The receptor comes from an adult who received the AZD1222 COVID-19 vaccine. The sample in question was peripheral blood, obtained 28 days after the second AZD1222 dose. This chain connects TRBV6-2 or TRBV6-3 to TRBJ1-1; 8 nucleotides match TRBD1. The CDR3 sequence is CASSDSFWTGRTEAFF. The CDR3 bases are TGTGCCAGCAGTGATTCGTTCTGGACAGGGCGAACTGAAGCTTTCTTT.